The clone carrying this T cell receptor (beta chain) was counted once. The antigen is unknown. Trimming cost V 6 bases and J 2 bases, with 10 bases left between them. CDR3 length: 13 residues. Germline V lookup: CDR1 MNHEY, CDR2 SVGAGI. This sample is part of a study of cytomegalovirus exposure and HLA in healthy donors. Study background: In an earlier analysis, around 120 million unique TCR beta sequences were found from some 180 million T cells.

These donors counted as nominally healthy when sampled, but unrecorded immune exposures were likely. Findings and caveats of the study: Immune exposure information available was restricted to CMV serostatus. There were several of the most significant clusters that appeared linked to common viral pathogens in a later analysis.

In the PCR, 60 Vbeta and 13 Jbeta primers were used. The repertoire was sequenced with immunoSEQ multiplex PCR; TCRdb's copy has only in-frame clones and lacks some. The table lists roughly 100,000 clones, over 80% of them singletons. The chain has TRBV6-5 and TRBJ2-5; D gene uncertain. Input material: PBMCs. This TCR derives from a man aged 18 to 35 in good health and CMV-seronegative. CDR3 sequence: CASSYTPQETQYF. CDR3 DNA sequence: TGTGCCAGCAGCTATACTCCTCAAGAGACCCAGTACTTC.